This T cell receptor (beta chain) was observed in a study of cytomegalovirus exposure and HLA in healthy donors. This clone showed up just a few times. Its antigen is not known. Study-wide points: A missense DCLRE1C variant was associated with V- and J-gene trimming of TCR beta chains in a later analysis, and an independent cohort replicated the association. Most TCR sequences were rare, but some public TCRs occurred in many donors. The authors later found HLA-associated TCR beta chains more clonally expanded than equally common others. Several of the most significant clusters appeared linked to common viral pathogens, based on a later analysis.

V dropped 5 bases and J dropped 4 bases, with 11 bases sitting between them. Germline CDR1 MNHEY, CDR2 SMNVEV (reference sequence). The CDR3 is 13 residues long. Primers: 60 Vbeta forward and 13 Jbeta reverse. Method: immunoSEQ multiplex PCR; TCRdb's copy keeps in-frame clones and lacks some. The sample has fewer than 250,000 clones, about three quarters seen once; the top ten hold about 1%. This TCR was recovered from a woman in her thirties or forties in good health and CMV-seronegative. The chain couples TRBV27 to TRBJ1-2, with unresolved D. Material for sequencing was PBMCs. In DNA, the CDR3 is TGTGCCAGCAGTCCTCAGAACCTCTATGGCTACACCTTC. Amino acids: CASSPQNLYGYTF.